This T cell receptor (beta chain) emerged from a study of T cells in Graves' hyperthyroidism and ophthalmopathy. Study summary: Peripheral blood was taken when the disease was first diagnosed, before any treatment began.

This CDR3 has 19 residues. CDR1 is DFQATT and CDR2 is SNEGSKA in the germline V gene (reference sequence). Each diagnosis was grounded in clinical symptoms, serum thyroxine and TRAb, thyroid ultrasound, and orbital computed tomography. On this clonotype: Its antigen is still unknown. A read error is possible here, since a much larger clone lies one base away.

The study, taken as a whole, reports: By a 13 V-J model, ophthalmopathy was set apart from stable hyperthyroidism.

Amplification targeted TCR beta CDR3 regions from RNA transcripts. First-round RT-PCR with HTBI primers amplified the TCR CDR3 region. TCRdb itself ran the multiplex PCR reads through MiXCR, one entry per CDR3 protein. The sample carries 350,000 to 500,000 distinct CDR3 sequences, roughly 15% recorded once. The sample taken for sequencing was blood. The clonotype comes from a young woman with Graves' hyperthyroidism. This rearrangement joins TRBV20-1 to TRBJ1-2; D is perhaps TRBD1 (6 bases). CDR3 nucleotide sequence: TGCAGTGCTAGAGATGTGAAGAGGTTTGAGGGGGGGAGCGACTATGGCCACACCTTC. Translated, it gives CSARDVKRFEGGSDYGHTF.